This TCR beta chain was found in a study of identical twins. Healthy Caucasian individuals made up all the donors. Unique molecular identifiers were present on the cDNA, which also gained a universal primer site by template switching. TCRdb independently ran MiXCR on the 5' RACE reads; one entry per CDR3 protein. The sample has approximately 280,000 distinct CDR3 sequences, about 8.1% seen once. This clonotype has a handful of counts. The target antigen is unknown. General study points: Twin pairs' shared out-of-frame alpha sequences were enriched in low generation probability.

This CDR3 contains 16 residues. V shed 0 bases and J shed 5 bases, with 14 bases lying between them. Germline CDR1 and CDR2: LGHNA and YNFKEQ. This sample was shared with a second study, whose subject was yellow fever vaccine responses in identical twins. According to that study: It has been reported that, in twins, the vaccine T cell response seemed partly convergent and partly personalized.

The sample taken for sequencing was memory (CD45RO+) T cells sorted from blood. The clonotype comes from a woman under 30 in good health. The chain has TRBV4-2 and TRBJ2-4; maybe TRBD2 (6 bases). In nucleotides, the CDR3 is TGTGCCAGCAGCCAAGATCCGGAGGGAGTCGAAAACATTCAGTACTTC. Translation: CASSQDPEGVENIQYF.